Shown below are 26 T cell receptor beta chains from a single sample sequenced in a study of blood T cells in healthy people across ages (dated by TCRdb to between 2015 and 2017). Libraries were made using 5' RACE. These reads were obtained on an Illumina HiSeq 2500. A second roughly 7 to 11 cycle PCR used a sample-barcoded 5' primer and a J-beta primer mix. TCRdb reran the public reads through fastp at Q25 and MiXCR, keeping productive beta chains. Entries are consolidated by CDR3 protein sequence, retaining the most common genes and DNA. The sample data list 550,000 to 800,000 distinct CDR3 sequences, and 20% to 25% of these were observed just once. The top ten hold under 4% of the sample. Sequencing was performed on blood. The source of these receptors is a man aged 65 to 79 in good health.

The CDR3 DNA reads TGTGCCAGCAGCTTCTCCATGGGGCCCGACGACATTCAGTACTTC. Protein sequence: CASSFSMGPDDIQYF. The gene calls are TRBV3-1 and TRBJ2-4; TRBD1 is a possible D gene (5 bases). The CDR3 extends over 15 amino acids. V was shortened by 5 bases and J by 8 bases, with 19 bases between the two germline ends. Looked up from germline, CDR1 is LGHDT and CDR2 is YNNKEL (reference sequence).

The sample holds a few counts of this clonotype. The chain couples TRBV7-3 to TRBJ2-3; D unresolved. This CDR3 region has 13 residues. CDR1 SGHTA and CDR2 FQGTGA come from the germline V gene. V was trimmed by 5 bases and J by 3 bases, leaving 9 bases between them. CDR3 bases: TGTGCCAGCAGCCCGACCAGGACAGATACGCAGTATTTT. Amino acid sequence: CASSPTRTDTQYF.

The V gene is TRBV20-1, the J gene TRBJ2-5, with 7 bases fitting TRBD2. The assigned J gene may be wrong: the sequence end matches TRBJ2-1 better. The length of the CDR3 is 16 residues. The germline V gene has CDR1 DFQATT and CDR2 SNEGSKA (reference sequence). The CDR3 DNA sequence: TGCAGTGCTACAAGACTAGCTTTGGGCTGGGACAATGAGCAGTTCTTC. It translates to CSATRLALGWDNEQFF.

The V gene is TRBV7-2, the J gene TRBJ2-1; 7 bases agree with TRBD2. The J call may be in error: the DNA end matches TRBJ2-5 better. In germline, CDR1 is SGHTA, CDR2 FQGNSA. The CDR3 runs to 14 residues. CDR3 residues: CASSLAAGWETQYF. The DNA of the CDR3 is TGTGCCAGCAGCCTGGCAGCGGGGTGGGAGACCCAGTACTTC.

This clonotype was counted only a few times. V is TRBV20-1 and J is TRBJ1-3; TRBD1 matches 7 bases. Per the germline V gene, CDR1 is DFQATT and CDR2 is SNEGSKA (reference sequence). V lost 3 bases, J lost 2 bases, and 1 base stayed unmatched. This CDR3 has 13 amino acids. Here the CDR3 reads CSASGTAGNTIYF. Here the CDR3 DNA reads TGCAGTGCTAGCGGGACAGCTGGAAACACCATATATTTT.

The chain combines TRBV28 with TRBJ1-1; D remains unclear. Trimming stripped 5 bases from V and 5 bases from J, with 15 bases between. In germline, CDR1 is MDHEN, CDR2 SYDVKM. There are 14 residues in the CDR3. The CDR3 loop is CASSPDPGRTEAFF. CDR3 DNA sequence: TGTGCCAGCAGTCCGGACCCCGGGCGAACTGAAGCTTTCTTT.

This clonotype was picked up a small number of times. The chain links TRBV29-1 to TRBJ2-5; D tentatively fits TRBD1 or TRBD2 (5 bases each). CDR1 and CDR2 from the germline V gene are SQVTM and ANQGSEA. Trimming removed 7 bases from V and 4 bases from J, with 13 bases in between. The CDR3 runs to 12 residues. In DNA, the CDR3 is TGCAGCGCCGCCGGGACGGGAGAGACCCAGTACTTC. It specifies CSAAGTGETQYF.

This clonotype showed up just a few times. The rearrangement uses TRBV29-1 and TRBJ1-1, with D possibly matching TRBD1 (5 bases). Trimming took 6 bases from V and 4 from J, leaving 18 bases between them. The CDR3 is 14 amino acids. The V gene's germline CDR1 is SQVTM and CDR2 ANQGSEA. The CDR3, as DNA: TGCAGCGTCGGAGAGGGGTCCTTGGGCACTGAAGCTTTCTTT. This translates into CSVGEGSLGTEAFF.

This chain connects TRBV29-1 to TRBJ2-3; D gene uncertain. The CDR3 has 13 amino acids. V gave up 3 bases and J gave up 6 bases, with 13 bases separating them. The germline CDR1 and CDR2 sequences are SQVTM and ANQGSEA. The DNA of the CDR3 is TGCAGCGTTGAGGTTTTGGCTCCGGATACGCAGTATTTT. It is translated as CSVEVLAPDTQYF.

V gene TRBV9 combines with J gene TRBJ2-5, with TRBD1 matching 7 bases. The CDR3 sequence is 16 residues long. The germline V gene has CDR1 SGDLS and CDR2 YYNGEE. V trimming: 4 bases; J trimming: 4 bases; junction bases outside the gene matches: 13. The CDR3 reads CASSSRRPGGTETQYF. In DNA form, the CDR3 reads TGTGCCAGCAGCTCTAGGCGTCCAGGGGGTACAGAGACCCAGTACTTC.

This clonotype was seen once. The rearrangement uses TRBV15 and TRBJ1-1, with a tentative D call TRBD1 (5 bases). The CDR3 totals 13 residues. Trimming took off 5 bases at V and 1 base at J, with 8 bases between the two ends. In germline, CDR1 is LNHNV, CDR2 YYDKDF (reference sequence). For the CDR3, the DNA is TGTGCCACCAGCTCGGACAAGAACACTGAAGCTTTCTTT. Protein: CATSSDKNTEAFF.

About this clonotype: A much larger clone differs from this one at a single base, so this may be a read error. The chain recombines TRBV6-6 with TRBJ2-5, with 9 nucleotides matching TRBD1. The V gene's germline CDR1 is MNHNY and CDR2 SVGAGI (reference sequence). CDR3 length: 15 residues. CDR3 coding DNA: TGTGCCAACAGTTCTCGCGGGACAGGGCACGAGACCCAGTACTTC. It is translated as CANSSRGTGHETQYF.

Many counts were recorded for this clonotype. The rearrangement links TRBV6-1 to TRBJ2-5; unclear D gene. The CDR3 sequence is 14 residues long. Germline CDR1 is MNHNS and CDR2 is SASEGT. Trimming took off 1 base at V and 5 bases at J, with 11 bases between the two ends. The CDR3: CASSEVLLGETQYF. The CDR3 bases are TGTGCCAGCAGTGAAGTGTTGTTAGGCGAGACCCAGTACTTC.

The chain's CDR3 is CASRYGTVNTEAFF. The CDR3 DNA sequence: TGTGCCAGCAGGTATGGGACGGTGAACACTGAAGCTTTCTTT. The chain combines TRBV7-2 with TRBJ1-1, with D possibly matching TRBD1 (5 bases). V lost 6 bases and J lost 0, with 11 bases in between. Germline assignment: CDR1 SGHTA and CDR2 FQGNSA. The CDR3 is 14 amino acids. The full variable domain, completed using reference TRBV7-2 and TRBJ1-1, is GAGVSQSPSNKVTEKGKDVELRCDPISGHTALYWYRQSLGQGLEFLIYFQGNSAPDKSGLPSDRFSAERTGGSVSTLTIQRTQQEDSAVYLCASRYGTVNTEAFFGQGTRLTVV.

The chain combines TRBV4-1 with TRBJ2-1, with 9 bases aligning to TRBD2. V lost 2 bases, J lost 5 bases, and 7 bases stayed unmatched. Germline CDR1 is MGHRA and CDR2 is YSYEKL. This CDR3 is built from 16 residues. CDR3 protein: CASSQILSGRNNEQFF. The CDR3 DNA is TGCGCCAGCAGCCAAATACTTAGCGGGAGAAACAATGAGCAGTTCTTC.

The rearrangement links TRBV7-2 to TRBJ2-3; 14 bases fit TRBD2. Germline loops: CDR1 SGHTA, CDR2 FQGNSA. Trimming removed 1 base from V and 4 bases from J; junction bases left unmatched: 7. The CDR3 consists of 18 residues. The CDR3 protein is CASSLVPTSGGASDTQYF. CDR3 coding DNA: TGTGCCAGCAGCTTAGTACCGACTAGCGGGGGGGCTTCAGATACGCAGTATTTT.

This clonotype was seen a few times. A read error may be the cause here, since a much bigger clone is one base away. The chain uses TRBV10-3 and TRBJ2-3; D gene unclear. V lost 2 bases, J lost 1 base, and 7 bases lay in between. Germline V lookup: CDR1 ENHRY, CDR2 SYGVKD. The CDR3 consists of 14 residues. This CDR3 is CAISEVYGTDTQYF. The CDR3 DNA follows: TGTGCCATCAGTGAGGTATACGGCACAGATACGCAGTATTTT.

In this sample, this clonotype turned up a few times. The chain joins TRBV9 to TRBJ2-3, with D possibly being TRBD1 (6 bases). Germline V lookup: CDR1 SGDLS, CDR2 YYNGEE. The ends were cut back, 0 bases at V and 2 bases at J, with 10 bases in the middle. This CDR3 is 15 amino acids long. CDR3 DNA: TGTGCCAGCAGCGTAGGCGACAGGACCACAGATACGCAGTATTTT. Residues: CASSVGDRTTDTQYF. Together with reference TRBV9 and TRBJ2-3, the CDR3 gives the full variable domain: DSGVTQTPKHLITATGQRVTLRCSPRSGDLSVYWYQQSLDQGLQFLIQYYNGEERAKGNILERFSAQQFPDLHSELNLSSLELGDSALYFCASSVGDRTTDTQYFGPGTRLTVL.

The J gene is TRBJ2-7, the V gene TRBV7-2; D is perhaps TRBD2 (5 bases). CDR3 length: 14 amino acids. V lost 7 bases and J lost 1, with 14 bases in between. Germline CDR1 and CDR2: SGHTA and FQGNSA. DNA of the CDR3: TGTGCCAGCACCAAAAACGGCGGGTCCTACGAGCAGTACTTC. Translated: CASTKNGGSYEQYF.

This clonotype was found many times. V is TRBV28 and J is TRBJ2-2; D remains unclear. The CDR3 is made up of 14 amino acids. The V gene lost 6 bases and the J gene lost 2 bases, with 10 bases spanning the gap. Germline lookup yields CDR1 MDHEN and CDR2 SYDVKM. The CDR3 DNA sequence: TGTGCCAGCAGCTCGGGCCCAAACACCGGGGAGCTGTTTTTT. Translation: CASSSGPNTGELFF.

This clonotype was recorded a few times. The rearrangement uses TRBV11-2 and TRBJ2-3; D remains unclear. The CDR3 is 10 residues long. Looked up from germline, CDR1 is SGHAT and CDR2 is FQNNGV. V was clipped by 6 bases and J by 4 bases, with 2 bases between them. This CDR3 reads CASRADTQYF. The DNA for the CDR3 is TGTGCCAGCAGGGCAGATACGCAGTATTTT.

The chain uses TRBV20-1 and TRBJ2-7; 9 bases map to TRBD2. Germline V gene sequence: CDR1 DFQATT, CDR2 SNEGSKA (reference sequence). Unmatched junction bases numbered 7, after V lost 1 base and J lost 6 bases. The CDR3 extends over 14 amino acids. The CDR3 protein is CSARGGSGSGEQYF. The CDR3 DNA reads TGCAGTGCTAGAGGTGGTAGCGGGAGCGGCGAGCAGTACTTC.

The chain links TRBV5-1 to TRBJ2-2; TRBD2 might be the D (5 bases). Germline V gene sequence: CDR1 SGHRS, CDR2 YFSETQ. V was trimmed by 8 bases and J by 8 bases, leaving 22 bases between them. The CDR3 covers 15 residues. This CDR3 is CARRGLPEPAGELFF. CDR3 DNA sequence: TGCGCCAGGAGAGGGCTCCCCGAGCCGGCTGGGGAGCTGTTTTTT.

The table lists this clonotype with a few counts. V gene TRBV6-6 combines with J gene TRBJ2-7, with a weak D call TRBD1 (6 bases). Trimming removed 6 bases from V and 0 bases from J, with 12 bases in between. This CDR3 contains 14 residues. Germline CDR1 MNHNY, CDR2 SVGAGI (reference sequence). CDR3 nucleotides: TGTGCCAGCAGCACGACAGGCCCCTCCTACGAGCAGTACTTC. It translates to CASSTTGPSYEQYF.

This chain uses TRBV7-2 with TRBJ2-2; 7 bases agree with TRBD2. V shed 3 bases, J shed 13 bases, and the junction held 8 bases outside the gene matches. The CDR3 spans 13 residues. CDR1 and CDR2 from the germline V gene are SGHTA and FQGNSA. CDR3 coding DNA: TGTGCCAGCAGCTTCGCAGGGAGGGACGGGCTGTTTTTT. Encoded protein: CASSFAGRDGLFF.

The chain employs TRBV20-1 and TRBJ2-5; TRBD2 agrees at 11 bases. With V trimmed by 5 bases and J by 2 bases, 4 bases remained unmatched. The CDR3 consists of 14 residues. From germline, CDR1 is DFQATT and CDR2 SNEGSKA (reference sequence). The CDR3 protein is CSAVGLADQETQYF. For the CDR3, the DNA is TGCAGTGCTGTGGGACTAGCGGATCAAGAGACCCAGTACTTC.